This T cell receptor beta chain was identified during a study of OX40 agonist ivuxolimab in advanced cancers. Study as a whole: Head and neck, renal cell, melanoma or hepatocellular carcinoma were the cancers that dose-escalation patients had.

A remark on this clone: Its target is not known.

Germline CDR1 MNHEY, CDR2 SMNVEV (reference sequence). The V and J ends lost 2 bases and 4 bases respectively, with 18 bases between them. The CDR3 totals 16 residues. Only in-frame clones appear in the TCRdb table, and some are missing; sequencing was by immunoSEQ multiplex PCR. The sample lists about 48,000 clones, about 81% occurring once. Broader study findings: The expanded peripheral T cells' antigen specificity was not determined.

The sampling schedule covered blood at baseline, cycle 4 day 1, and cycle 7 day 1. Specimen: CD4+ or CD8+ T cells sorted from blood, collected in a trial of the OX40 agonist ivuxolimab. The clonotype was recovered from an adult with an advanced solid tumor such as melanoma, head and neck, liver or kidney cancer. The genes are TRBV27 and TRBJ2-7; D assignment may be TRBD1 or TRBD2 (6 bases each). The CDR3 loop reads CASSLRGRRGLYEQYF. The CDR3 coding sequence is TGTGCCAGCAGTTTACGGGGGCGGAGAGGGCTTTACGAGCAGTACTTC.